This T cell receptor beta chain was captured in a study of CD8 T cells in ankylosing spondylitis. CDR3 length equals 12 residues. V shed 6 bases, J shed 4 bases, and the junction held 3 bases outside the gene matches. It was by quantitative 5'-RACE with molecular barcodes that TCR beta libraries were made. TCRdb re-called the 5' RACE reads with MiXCR, one entry per CDR3 protein. Of under 250,000 distinct CDR3 sequences in the sample, 25% to 30% were seen once. Whole-study results and caveats: Within peripheral blood, clones linked to disease were CD8+ and relatively rare. Reported data indicate significant enrichment of disease-linked clones within matched ankylosing spondylitis synovial fluid. Prior work had noted some motif variants in reactive arthritis blood and synovial fluid.

This clonotype was counted a single time. Its antigen remains unknown. This clonotype originated in a male donor with ankylosing spondylitis or in good health (not recorded which). The chain uses TRBV12-3 or TRBV12-4 and TRBJ2-7; 7 positions match TRBD1. What was sequenced was blood, either unsorted or a sorted T cell fraction (not recorded which). Here the CDR3 reads CASRDREYEQYF. DNA for the CDR3: TGTGCCAGCAGAGACAGGGAATACGAGCAGTACTTC.